These T cell receptor beta chains were read from a single sample in a study of cytomegalovirus exposure and HLA in healthy donors. Clones were read by immunoSEQ multiplex PCR, and TCRdb kept only the in-frame ones, dropping some. The sample carries fewer than 250,000 clones, around 83% recorded once. Sequencing was performed on PBMCs. Receptors originate from a woman aged 40 to 50 in good health and CMV-seronegative. The CDR3 runs from the conserved cysteine through the conserved F or W. A D gene is named only where the DNA matches it firmly. The size field is filled for only some rows; it gives once, few, many or a size class.

d_gene | abundance | j_gene | v_gene | CDR3aa | CDR3nt
- | - | TRBJ2-5 | TRBV9 | CASSLSEAVQETQYF | TGTGCCAGCAGCCTCTCGGAGGCAGTCCAAGAGACCCAGTACTTC
- | once | TRBJ1-1 | TRBV7-2 | CASSLVSKNTEAFF | TGTGCCAGCAGCTTAGTGTCAAAGAACACTGAAGCTTTCTTT
- | - | TRBJ2-1 | TRBV27 | CASSSILQVSSYNEQFF | TGTGCCAGCAGTTCCATCCTCCAGGTTAGCTCCTACAATGAGCAGTTCTTC
- | - | TRBJ1-3 | TRBV4-3 | CASSQGSAGAGNTIYF | TGCGCCAGCAGCCAAGGTTCGGCCGGAGCTGGAAACACCATATATTTT
TRBD1 | - | TRBJ2-1 | TRBV19 | CASRDRAAIHEQFF | TGTGCCAGTAGGGACAGGGCAGCAATTCATGAGCAGTTCTTC
- | - | TRBJ1-1 | TRBV18 | CASSPGAAGDTEAFF | TGTGCCAGCTCACCGGGCGCGGCCGGGGACACTGAAGCTTTCTTT
TRBD2 | - | TRBJ2-1 | TRBV7-9 | CASSPGLAGGNNEQFF | TGTGCCAGCAGCCCCGGACTAGCGGGAGGGAACAATGAGCAGTTCTTC
- | once | TRBJ1-3 | TRBV27 | CASSLSGRVTGNTIYF | TGTGCCAGCAGTTTATCAGGCAGGGTAACTGGAAACACCATATATTTT
TRBD1 | - | TRBJ1-5 | TRBV27 | CASSRSGQGNQPQHF | TGTGCCAGCAGTCGTTCGGGACAGGGCAATCAGCCCCAGCATTTT
- | - | TRBJ1-1 | TRBV21-1 | CASCSGLLGAITEAFF | TGTGCCAGCTGTAGTGGGTTACTGGGGGCAATTACTGAAGCTTTCTTT